The 21 T cell receptor beta chains below were found in one sample sequenced in a study of cytomegalovirus exposure and HLA in healthy donors. Primers included in the PCR were 60 Vbeta and 13 Jbeta primers. Profiled with immunoSEQ multiplex PCR; TCRdb holds only in-frame clones, not every one. The sample records 150,000 or so clones, more than 75% being singletons. The source material was PBMCs. The origin of the receptors is a woman younger than 30 in good health and CMV-seronegative.

The chain is built from TRBV10-1 and TRBJ2-7; 9 nucleotides line up with TRBD2. V lost 5 bases and J lost 4; bases outside the gene matches: 6. This CDR3 spans 14 amino acids. Looked up from germline, CDR1 is WNHNN and CDR2 is SYGVQD (reference sequence). CDR3 sequence reads: CASSPGLAAYEQYF. CDR3 bases: TGCGCCAGCAGTCCGGGACTAGCCGCTTACGAGCAGTACTTC.

The chain links TRBV19 to TRBJ2-3, with D possibly matching TRBD1 (7 bases). The CDR3 length is 17 residues. From germline, CDR1 is LNHDA and CDR2 SQIVND (reference sequence). V lost 3 bases to trimming and J lost 1 base, with 17 bases between them. The CDR3 sequence is CASSILMGRGGTDTQYF. The DNA of the CDR3 is TGTGCCAGTAGTATTCTGATGGGCAGGGGGGGCACAGATACGCAGTATTTT. Supplemented by reference TRBV19 and TRBJ2-3, the full variable domain reads DGGITQSPKYLFRKEGQNVTLSCEQNLNHDAMYWYRQDPGQGLRLIYYSQIVNDFQKGDIAEGYSVSREKKESFPLTVTSAQKNPTAFYLCASSILMGRGGTDTQYFGPGTRLTVL.

This chain uses TRBV9 with TRBJ1-3, with D perhaps TRBD1 (6 bases). CDR1 is SGDLS and CDR2 is YYNGEE in the germline V gene. CDR3 length equals 15 residues. Trimming cost V 3 bases and J 0 bases, with 10 bases left between them. The CDR3 spells CASSAGTRSGNTIYF. CDR3 in DNA: TGTGCCAGCAGCGCAGGGACACGCTCTGGAAACACCATATATTTT.

CDR3 sequence: CASSLPSERRSYNEQFF. The CDR3, as DNA: TGTGCCAGCAGCTTACCCTCGGAGCGACGCTCCTACAATGAGCAGTTCTTC. The chain is built from TRBV7-9 and TRBJ2-1; no reliable D call. Germline V gene data show CDR1 as SEHNR and CDR2 as FQNEAQ (reference sequence). This CDR3 comprises 17 residues. The ends were cut back, 2 bases at V and 0 bases at J, with 14 bases in the middle.

This rearrangement joins TRBV15 to TRBJ1-3; D remains ambiguous. V lost 0 bases to trimming and J lost 8 bases, with 8 bases between them. The germline V gene encodes CDR1 LNHNV and CDR2 YYDKDF (reference sequence). This CDR3 spans 13 amino acids. Here the CDR3 DNA reads TGTGCCACCAGCAGAGATCTTGCGGACACCATATATTTT. Translated: CATSRDLADTIYF.

This chain uses TRBV5-1 with TRBJ2-3; 11 bases match TRBD2. The V gene's germline CDR1 is SGHRS and CDR2 YFSETQ. The CDR3 covers 16 residues. V lost 4 bases, J lost 3 bases, and 7 bases stayed unmatched. CDR3 residues: CASSPLAGAGTDTQYF. The CDR3 DNA reads TGCGCCAGCAGCCCACTAGCGGGAGCTGGGACAGATACGCAGTATTTT.

The chain is built from TRBV6-4 and TRBJ2-6; D call uncertain. The length of the CDR3 is 14 residues. Germline CDR1 is MRHNA and CDR2 is SNTAGT. Deletions cut 6 bases from V and 1 base from J, with 7 bases between. CDR3 sequence (DNA): TGTGCCAGCAGGCCCACATCTGGGGCCAACGTCCTGACTTTC. Its protein is CASRPTSGANVLTF.

CDR3 nucleotide sequence: TGCAGCGTTGAGTCAGCGGGGCCGAATGAGCAGTTCTTC. Translating it yields CSVESAGPNEQFF. This chain uses TRBV29-1 with TRBJ2-1, with 7 nucleotides matching TRBD2. V trimming: 3 bases; J trimming: 7 bases; junction bases outside the gene matches: 6. In germline, CDR1 is SQVTM, CDR2 ANQGSEA. The CDR3 runs 13 residues.

This chain links TRBV7-2 with TRBJ2-6; weak D call: TRBD2 (6 bases). The V gene lost 5 bases and the J gene lost 0 bases, with 8 bases spanning the gap. Looked up from germline, CDR1 is SGHTA and CDR2 is FQGNSA. The CDR3 totals 15 residues. Here the CDR3 reads CASSIGGSGANVLTF. CDR3 coding DNA: TGTGCCAGCAGCATCGGGGGCTCTGGGGCCAACGTCCTGACTTTC.

This chain joins TRBV6-4 and TRBJ1-5; 9 nucleotides agree with TRBD1. In germline, CDR1 is MRHNA, CDR2 SNTAGT. The CDR3 is made up of 13 amino acids. V gave up 6 bases and J gave up 5 bases; unmatched junction bases: 2. As DNA, the CDR3 is TGTGCCAGCAGATACAGGGGGCATCAGCCCCAGCATTTT. Protein product: CASRYRGHQPQHF.

The chain is built from TRBV11-2 and TRBJ2-4; D gene unclear. Germline loops: CDR1 SGHAT, CDR2 FQNNGV. The CDR3 is 13 amino acids. V shed 5 bases and J shed 9 bases, with 14 bases lying between them. DNA of the CDR3: TGTGCCAGCAGCAAAAGTAAAGTCGGCATTCAGTACTTC. Translated: CASSKSKVGIQYF. Full variable domain (outside the CDR3, taken from reference TRBV11-2 and TRBJ2-4): EAGVAQSPRYKIIEKRQSVAFWCNPISGHATLYWYQQILGQGPKLLIQFQNNGVVDDSQLPKDRFSAERLKGVDSTLKIQPAKLEDSAVYLCASSKSKVGIQYFGAGTRLSVL.

A remark on this clone: An end of the junction differs from the germline gene, which may be a read error. This chain links TRBV29-1 with TRBJ2-5; D is unresolved. This CDR3 comprises 13 residues. CDR1 and CDR2 (germline): SQVTM, ANQGSEA. The CDR3 DNA reads as TGCAGCGGAGAGGTGTATTTAAAAGAGGCCCAGTACTTC. Translated, it gives CSGEVYLKEAQYF.

This chain uses TRBV7-2 with TRBJ1-5; 8 bases are shared with TRBD1. The CDR3 spans 16 residues. V lost 5 bases, J lost 1 base, and 7 bases stayed unmatched. Germline assignment: CDR1 SGHTA and CDR2 FQGNSA. The CDR3 here is CASSPQGAISNQPQHF. CDR3 nucleotides: TGTGCCAGCAGCCCTCAGGGGGCTATCAGCAATCAGCCCCAGCATTTT.

Here the CDR3 reads CASSGIGQRGRLGEQYF. CDR3 DNA sequence: TGTGCCAGCAGCGGGATCGGCCAGCGGGGGCGTCTAGGGGAGCAGTACTTC. The chain has TRBV9 and TRBJ2-5; 8 bases fit TRBD2. V lost 3 bases and J lost 11; bases outside the gene matches: 21. This CDR3 has 17 amino acids. Germline V gene sequence: CDR1 SGDLS, CDR2 YYNGEE.

Turning to this clone: Its ends do not fully match the called genes, so a read error is possible. V gene TRBV5-1 combines with J gene TRBJ2-2; tentatively, D is TRBD1 (6 bases). Per the germline V gene, CDR1 is SGHRS and CDR2 is YFSETQ. This CDR3 is built from 17 residues. The DNA for the CDR3 is TGCGCCAGCAGCTTGGGATTGGTGGGGGCTGGCACCGGGAAGCTGTTTTTT. It encodes CASSLGLVGAGTGKLFF.

The chain recombines TRBV6-5 with TRBJ1-1; D might be TRBD1 (5 bases). Germline CDR1 is MNHEY and CDR2 is SVGAGI. V lost 0 bases, J lost 7 bases, and 15 bases lay in between. The CDR3 length is 15 residues. Here the CDR3 reads CASSYSRARVIEAFF. The CDR3 coding sequence is TGTGCCAGCAGTTACTCGAGAGCCAGGGTGATTGAAGCTTTCTTT.

The rearrangement uses TRBV29-1 and TRBJ2-3; a possible D gene is TRBD1 (6 bases). Germline V lookup: CDR1 SQVTM, CDR2 ANQGSEA. The CDR3 loop spans 13 amino acids. V gave up 6 bases and J gave up 2 bases, with 12 bases separating them. The CDR3 bases are TGCAGCGTAGTACAGGGTTTCACAGATACGCAGTATTTT. Its translation: CSVVQGFTDTQYF.

This clone was picked up one time. CDR3 residues: CASSLGQGMDTQYF. DNA of the CDR3: TGTGCCAGCAGTTTGGGACAGGGAATGGATACGCAGTATTTT. The rearrangement joins TRBV28 to TRBJ2-3, with TRBD1 identical over 9 bases. The CDR3 totals 14 residues. V dropped 3 bases and J dropped 6; count of bases not matched to a gene: 4. Germline assignment: CDR1 MDHEN and CDR2 SYDVKM. Full variable domain (rest looked up from reference TRBV28 and TRBJ2-3): DVKVTQSSRYLVKRTGEKVFLECVQDMDHENMFWYRQDPGLGLRLIYFSYDVKMKEKGDIPEGYSVSREKKERFSLILESASTNQTSMYLCASSLGQGMDTQYFGPGTRLTVL.

The DNA of the CDR3 is TGTGCCAGCAGTGCCCGGGACAGGGCGTCCTACGAGCAGTACTTC. It codes for CASSARDRASYEQYF. The V gene is TRBV6-1, the J gene TRBJ2-7; 9 positions match TRBD1. Trimming at V came to 4 bases and at J to 1 base, leaving 5 bases not matched to a gene. Germline CDR1 and CDR2: MNHNS and SASEGT. The CDR3 is 15 amino acids.

This clone has just a few counts. This sequence joins TRBV6-1 and TRBJ2-7, with D tentatively TRBD1 (5 bases). The V and J ends lost 1 base and 2 bases respectively, with 15 bases between them. This CDR3 has 16 amino acids. CDR1 and CDR2 (germline): MNHNS, SASEGT. The CDR3 DNA follows: TGTGCCAGCAGTGAAGGAGGTTGGGGCAGAGCCTACGAGCAGTACTTC. Residues: CASSEGGWGRAYEQYF.

This clone was observed a handful of times. The chain is built from TRBV5-1 and TRBJ2-7, with TRBD2 as a possible D gene (5 bases). Per the germline V gene, CDR1 is SGHRS and CDR2 is YFSETQ. The germline V and J ends were trimmed by 5 bases and 4 bases, with 16 bases remaining between them. The length of the CDR3 is 14 residues. DNA of the CDR3: TGCGCCAGCAGGCGGGCCCAAGACCAATACGAGCAGTACTTC. It yields the protein CASRRAQDQYEQYF.